The rows below give T cell receptor beta chains drawn from one sample of a study of blood T cell repertoires in COVID-19. The protocol was immunoSEQ multiplex PCR, while the TCRdb copy is restricted to in-frame clones and leaves out a portion. This repertoire shows fewer than 250,000 clones, about 82% found once; its top ten account for 5% to 7%. The source material was peripheral blood. The receptors originated from a woman aged 55-69 years with active or convalescent COVID-19. CDR3s include the opening cysteine and the closing phenylalanine or tryptophan. D genes are given only for firm matches. Clone size is given for some rows only: seen once, a few or many times, or a class if the clone is expanded.

V	J	size	D	CDR3	DNA
TRBV10-3	TRBJ2-7	NA	TRBD1	CAIRKQGYEQYF	TGTGCCATCAGGAAACAGGGGTATGAGCAGTACTTC
TRBV5-1	TRBJ1-3	NA	NA	CASSPQAVSGNTIYF	TGCGCCAGCAGCCCTCAGGCCGTCTCTGGAAACACCATATATTTT
TRBV28	TRBJ1-3	NA	TRBD1	CASSLFPGGDGNTIYF	TGTGCCAGCAGTTTATTCCCAGGGGGCGACGGAAACACCATATATTTT
TRBV7-3	TRBJ2-5	once	TRBD1	CASSLIGGNQETQYF	TGTGCCAGCAGCTTAATAGGGGGCAACCAAGAGACCCAGTACTTC
TRBV7-9	TRBJ2-7	NA	TRBD1	CASSLGWDRVYEQYF	TGTGCCAGCAGCTTAGGCTGGGACAGGGTTTACGAGCAGTACTTC
TRBV3-1/TRBV3-2	TRBJ2-1	once	NA	CASSPGVSYNEQFF	TGTGCCAGCAGCCCCGGGGTTTCCTACAATGAGCAGTTCTTC
TRBV28	TRBJ1-5	NA	NA	CASSLRWGGSQPQHF	TGTGCCAGCAGTTTACGGTGGGGAGGGAGTCAGCCCCAGCATTTT
TRBV5-8	TRBJ2-5	NA	NA	CASRPRGGVLETQYF	TGTGCCAGCAGACCCAGAGGGGGGGTTTTAGAGACCCAGTACTTC
TRBV29-1	TRBJ2-5	NA	NA	CSVELARGTQYF	TGCAGCGTTGAACTAGCCAGGGGAACCCAGTACTTC
TRBV19	TRBJ2-3	NA	NA	CASSIRQTSGTQYF	TGTGCCAGTAGTATTCGACAGACAAGTGGTACGCAGTATTTT
TRBV21-1	TRBJ1-5	NA	NA	CASSKMEDSLNQPQHF	TGTGCCAGCAGCAAAATGGAGGATAGTCTCAATCAGCCCCAGCATTTT
TRBV29-1	TRBJ1-2	NA	NA	CSVFRQDYGYTF	TGCAGCGTCTTCAGACAGGACTATGGCTACACCTTC
TRBV6-1	TRBJ1-3	NA	NA	CASSEEARGNTIYF	TGTGCCAGCAGTGAAGAGGCCCGGGGGAACACCATATATTTT
TRBV11-1	TRBJ2-7	NA	TRBD1	CASSSGTGYEQYF	TGTGCCAGCTCCTCCGGGACAGGGTACGAGCAGTACTTC
TRBV7-6	TRBJ2-5	NA	TRBD2	CASSLGPSGNQETQYF	TGTGCCAGCAGCTTAGGTCCTAGCGGGAACCAAGAGACCCAGTACTTC
TRBV3-1/TRBV3-2	TRBJ2-4	NA	TRBD2	CASSQGTSGPQYF	TGTGCCAGCAGCCAAGGGACTAGCGGACCTCAGTACTTC
TRBV3-1/TRBV3-2	TRBJ1-6	NA	TRBD1	CASSHTGVNSPLHF	TGTGCCAGCAGCCACACAGGGGTTAATTCACCCCTCCACTTT
TRBV11-2	TRBJ2-3	NA	TRBD2	CASSFIAGGSTDTQYF	TGTGCCAGCAGCTTTATAGCGGGAGGTTCTACAGATACGCAGTATTTT
TRBV10-3	TRBJ2-5	NA	TRBD2	CAISDQLAGVVETQYF	TGTGCCATCAGTGACCAACTAGCGGGAGTTGTTGAGACCCAGTACTTC
TRBV12-5	TRBJ2-2	few	NA	CASGPTGNTGELFF	TGTGCTAGTGGTCCAACAGGGAATACCGGGGAGCTGTTTTTT
TRBV7-9	TRBJ1-1	NA	TRBD1	CASSFDRGTEAFF	TGTGCCAGCAGCTTCGACAGGGGCACTGAAGCTTTCTTT
TRBV18	TRBJ1-2	few	TRBD1	CASSETPGTEGYTF	TGTGCCAGCTCAGAAACTCCCGGGACAGAAGGCTACACCTTC
TRBV5-1	TRBJ1-4	NA	NA	CASSPRIGQGNEKLFF	TGCGCCAGCAGCCCCAGGATAGGGCAGGGTAACGAAAAACTGTTTTTT
TRBV27	TRBJ2-5	once	NA	CASSFAGGEETQYF	TGTGCCAGCAGTTTCGCCGGGGGAGAAGAGACCCAGTACTTC
TRBV7-9	TRBJ1-4	NA	TRBD1	CASSWRQGSLPGEKLFF	TGTGCCAGCAGCTGGAGACAGGGGAGTCTTCCCGGTGAAAAACTGTTTTTT
TRBV2	TRBJ1-2	NA	NA	CASRRVASDGYTF	TGTGCCAGCAGGAGGGTCGCATCGGATGGCTACACCTTC
TRBV6-1	TRBJ1-1	NA	TRBD1	CASSDGTGARGGTEAFF	TGTGCCAGCAGTGACGGGACAGGGGCGAGGGGTGGGACTGAAGCTTTCTTT
TRBV5-6	TRBJ1-1	NA	NA	CASSLGGPNTEAFF	TGTGCCAGCAGCTTGGGCGGGCCGAACACTGAAGCTTTCTTT
TRBV5-4	TRBJ2-1	NA	TRBD2	CASSAPLAGGTKGQFF	TGTGCCAGCAGCGCGCCCCTAGCGGGGGGGACAAAAGGGCAGTTCTTC
TRBV6-1	TRBJ2-5	NA	NA	CASSEPGRSQETQYF	TGTGCCAGCAGTGAACCAGGCCGTAGCCAAGAGACCCAGTACTTC
TRBV19	TRBJ2-7	NA	NA	CASSMEGTWGIVAEQYF	TGTGCCAGTAGTATGGAGGGGACTTGGGGCATAGTTGCCGAGCAGTACTTC
TRBV7-9	TRBJ2-5	once	TRBD2	CASSGSGGQETQYF	TGTGCCAGCAGCGGGAGCGGGGGGCAAGAGACCCAGTACTTC
TRBV18	TRBJ1-4	NA	TRBD1	CASSPLDRGGEKLFF	TGTGCCAGCTCACCACTGGACAGGGGAGGTGAAAAACTGTTTTTT